These 27 T cell receptor beta chains share one sample of origin, sequenced in a study of cytomegalovirus exposure and HLA in healthy donors (TCRdb year 2017). Libraries were constructed by the immunoSEQ multiplex PCR assay. For the multiplex PCR, a mixture combining 60 forward primers for TCR Vbeta segments and 13 reverse primers for TCR Jbeta segments was used. What TCRdb holds here is the immuneACCESS table cut down to in-frame rearrangements. Part of the clones is not present; checked against another copy, under half of the missing clones reflect an unresolved V gene, and the others are unexplained. In this sample the table shows about 67,000 clones, around 91% of which occur a single time. 9% to 13% of the sample comes from the top ten. Sequenced: PBMCs. All receptors come from a woman aged 30 to 39 in good health and CMV-seropositive.

This rearrangement joins TRBV7-2 to TRBJ1-1, with 7 bases identical to TRBD1. Unmatched junction bases numbered 13, after V lost 1 base and J lost 5 bases. The CDR3 runs 17 residues. The germline gives CDR1 SGHTA, CDR2 FQGNSA. The DNA of the CDR3 is TGTGCCAGCAGCTTAGGCCGACTCAAGGGCAGGGGGACTGAAGCTTTCTTT. It is translated as CASSLGRLKGRGTEAFF.

V usage is TRBV9 and J usage is TRBJ2-3, with 10 bases aligning to TRBD2. CDR1 and CDR2 from the germline V gene are SGDLS and YYNGEE. The CDR3 is 15 amino acids. V was pared by 3 bases and J by 0 bases, with 1 base of the junction left unmatched. As DNA, the CDR3 is TGTGCCAGCAGCGCACTAGCGGGGAGCACAGATACGCAGTATTTT. Translated, it gives CASSALAGSTDTQYF.

The chain recombines TRBV27 with TRBJ2-1; D remains ambiguous. The CDR3 is made up of 13 amino acids. V lost 5 bases to trimming and J lost 11 bases, with 16 bases between them. Germline V gene sequence: CDR1 MNHEY, CDR2 SMNVEV (reference sequence). CDR3 region: CASSAPLSNQQFF. In nucleotides, the CDR3 is TGTGCCAGCAGTGCACCCCTTAGCAACCAGCAGTTCTTC.

This clone was observed a few times. The rearrangement links TRBV4-1 to TRBJ1-4; D gene uncertain. Per the germline V gene, CDR1 is MGHRA and CDR2 is YSYEKL. Between the trimmed V and J ends, which lost 5 bases and 8 bases, there was a span of 21 bases. The CDR3 runs 16 residues. DNA for the CDR3: TGCGCCAGCAGCAAAGGCACTGCACAGACCCAAGAAAAACTGTTTTTT. This codes for CASSKGTAQTQEKLFF.

This clone was picked up a small number of times. A junction end diverges from the germline sequence, so it may reflect a read error. The chain employs TRBV11-2 and TRBJ1-2, with 7 bases matching TRBD1. Germline assignment: CDR1 SGHAT and CDR2 FQNNGV. The CDR3 contains 14 residues. CDR3 sequence reads: CASSLEQGDYGYTF. The CDR3 nucleotides read TGTGCCAGCAGCCTAGAGCAGGGGGACTATGGCTACACCTTC.

The chain carries TRBV25-1 and TRBJ1-1, with 9 bases identical to TRBD1. CDR1 and CDR2 from the germline V gene are MGHDK and SYGVNS. CDR3 length: 15 residues. Trimming cost V 7 bases and J 1 base; bases outside gene matches: 7. CDR3 region: CASTYNRGRNTEAFF. CDR3 bases: TGTGCCAGCACCTATAACAGGGGGCGGAACACTGAAGCTTTCTTT.

This chain connects TRBV29-1 to TRBJ2-6; unclear D gene. The CDR3 loop spans 13 amino acids. V was cut by 4 bases and J by 0 bases, with 4 bases left in between. Per germline, CDR1 SQVTM and CDR2 ANQGSEA. The CDR3 loop reads CSVVSSGANVLTF. As DNA, the CDR3 is TGCAGCGTTGTTAGCTCTGGGGCCAACGTCCTGACTTTC.

This clone was seen a single time. The rearrangement links TRBV18 to TRBJ2-7; D is undetermined. Per the germline V gene, CDR1 is KGHSH and CDR2 is LQKENI. V lost 3 bases, J lost 4 bases, and 10 bases lay in between. This CDR3 is 13 amino acids long. The CDR3 loop is CASSPYSSYEQYF. CDR3 sequence (DNA): TGTGCCAGCTCACCTTACAGCTCTTACGAGCAGTACTTC. Filled out from reference TRBV18 and TRBJ2-7, the complete variable domain reads NAGVMQNPRHLVRRRGQEARLRCSPMKGHSHVYWYRQLPEEGLKFMVYLQKENIIDESGMPKERFSAEFPKEGPSILRIQQVVRGDSAAYFCASSPYSSYEQYFGPGTRLTVT.

The chain couples TRBV2 to TRBJ1-1; the D is unclear. Trimming shortened V by 4 bases and J by 2 bases, and 11 bases separated the two germline ends. Germline CDR1 reads SNHLY; CDR2 reads FYNNEI. The CDR3 length is 14 residues. In DNA form, the CDR3 reads TGTGCCAGCAGTGTGTGGCAGAAAAACACTGAAGCTTTCTTT. This gives the protein CASSVWQKNTEAFF.

The V call is TRBV27, the J call TRBJ2-5, with unresolved D. The end of the DNA fits TRBJ2-7 better, so the J call may be wrong. Germline CDR1 MNHEY, CDR2 SMNVEV (reference sequence). The CDR3 runs to 13 residues. The CDR3 region is CASSHVPPYEQYF. The CDR3 DNA reads TGTGCCAGCAGTCACGTCCCCCCCTACGAGCAGTACTTC.

The rearrangement uses TRBV7-9 and TRBJ1-2; D uncertain. V was shortened by 5 bases and J by 8 bases, with 12 bases between the two germline ends. Germline V lookup: CDR1 SEHNR, CDR2 FQNEAQ (reference sequence). There are 12 residues in the CDR3. The CDR3 DNA reads as TGTGCCAGCAGCCTTGCCCGCGGGGGCTACACCTTC. Its translation: CASSLARGGYTF.

This chain uses TRBV21-1 with TRBJ2-5; the table's D call, TRBD1, has no DNA check behind it. TRBJ2-7 matches the DNA end more closely, so the J call is doubtful. TRBV21-1 has pseudogene status. CDR3 length equals 15 residues. The DNA of the CDR3 is TGTGCCAGCACCGAGACAGGGGGAAGATACTACGAGCAGTACTTC. The encoded protein is CASTETGGRYYEQYF.

The J gene is TRBJ2-7, the V gene TRBV28; TRBD2 might be the D (6 bases). CDR1 and CDR2 (germline): MDHEN, SYDVKM. CDR3 size: 13 residues. V lost 6 bases to trimming and J lost 4 bases, with 13 bases between them. CDR3 DNA sequence: TGTGCCAGCAGGACCCCGGGACTTTACGAGCAGTACTTC. Protein: CASRTPGLYEQYF. The full variable domain, rest sourced from reference TRBV28 and TRBJ2-7, is DVKVTQSSRYLVKRTGEKVFLECVQDMDHENMFWYRQDPGLGLRLIYFSYDVKMKEKGDIPEGYSVSREKKERFSLILESASTNQTSMYLCASRTPGLYEQYFGPGTRLTVT.

This clone was detected once. This rearrangement joins TRBV9 to TRBJ2-1, with 13 positions matching TRBD2. The CDR3 covers 16 residues. In germline, CDR1 is SGDLS, CDR2 YYNGEE. The J segment lost 8 bases and the V segment lost 3 bases, leaving 8 bases of the junction unmatched. The CDR3 nucleotides are TGTGCCAGCAGCGGAGGGACTAGCGGGATTTTGGATGAGCAGTTCTTC. Translating gives CASSGGTSGILDEQFF.

The rearrangement joins TRBV18 to TRBJ2-5, with 7 bases identical to TRBD1. Near its end, the DNA agrees better with TRBJ2-7, so the J call may be wrong. This CDR3 comprises 15 residues. Germline-derived CDR1 and CDR2 are KGHSH and LQKENI. The CDR3 reads CASSPSGQQNYEQYF. CDR3 nucleotide sequence: TGTGCCAGCTCACCTTCGGGACAGCAAAACTACGAGCAGTACTTC.

The gene calls are TRBV7-9 and TRBJ2-2; 9 bases align to TRBD2. From germline, CDR1 is SEHNR and CDR2 FQNEAQ (reference sequence). V lost 1 base and J lost 7; bases outside the gene matches: 4. The CDR3 totals 15 residues. The CDR3 sequence is CASSLVAGVSGELFF. CDR3 coding DNA: TGTGCCAGCAGCTTAGTAGCGGGAGTTAGCGGGGAGCTGTTTTTT.

J is TRBJ2-1 and V is TRBV18; the match to TRBD2 covers 13 bases. Germline values: CDR1 KGHSH, CDR2 LQKENI. The V gene end was trimmed by 6 bases and the J gene end by 6 bases; junction bases not matched to a gene: 8. The CDR3 extends over 16 amino acids. DNA for the CDR3: TGTGCCAGCTCGTCCGGACTAGCGGGAGTGTCCAATGAGCAGTTCTTC. This codes for CASSSGLAGVSNEQFF.

This chain uses TRBV21-1 with TRBJ1-1; the table assigns TRBD1, which was not confirmed against the DNA. TRBV21-1 is noted as a pseudogene. This CDR3 spans 14 amino acids. In nucleotides, the CDR3 is TGTGCCAGCCCGCTAGTTCAGGGGGTAACTGAAGCTTTCTTT. Amino acid sequence: CASPLVQGVTEAFF.

The chain has TRBV23-1 and TRBJ2-1, with D possibly TRBD2 on 5 matching bases. TRBV23-1 counts as an open reading frame of uncertain function. Between the trimmed V and J ends, which lost 4 bases and 1 base, there was a span of 29 bases. The CDR3 has 21 amino acids. CDR3 region: CASSLSPPGDPWVASYNEQFF. The CDR3 nucleotides are TGCGCCAGCAGTCTCTCCCCTCCCGGGGATCCCTGGGTTGCGTCCTACAATGAGCAGTTCTTC.

The V call is TRBV5-1, the J call TRBJ2-1; D is ambiguous. V shed 3 bases and J shed 7 bases, with 8 bases lying between them. Germline V gene sequence: CDR1 SGHRS, CDR2 YFSETQ. The CDR3 contains 12 residues. The chain's CDR3 is CASSWRINEQFF. DNA of the CDR3: TGCGCCAGCAGCTGGCGGATAAATGAGCAGTTCTTC.

V and J are TRBV2 and TRBJ1-1; possibly TRBD1 for D (5 bases). The CDR3 totals 12 residues. In germline, CDR1 is SNHLY, CDR2 FYNNEI. V was cut by 5 bases and J by 7 bases, with 11 bases left in between. CDR3 bases: TGTGCCAGCAGTTCGGACGGGGGTGAAGCTTTCTTT. Translating gives CASSSDGGEAFF.

This chain joins TRBV7-2 and TRBJ2-1, with 8 bases matching TRBD2. After removal of 2 bases from V and 13 bases from J, the junction contained 7 bases not matched to a gene. CDR1 and CDR2 (germline): SGHTA, FQGNSA. CDR3 length: 13 amino acids. CDR3 sequence: CASSLTSGLVQFF. The DNA for the CDR3 is TGTGCCAGCAGCTTAACTTCGGGACTAGTTCAGTTCTTC.

The genes are TRBV7-2 and TRBJ2-2, with D perhaps matching TRBD2 (6 bases). The CDR3 covers 16 residues. Trimming removed 5 bases at V and 4 bases at J, with 17 bases between. CDR1 and CDR2 (germline): SGHTA, FQGNSA. The CDR3 loop is CASSQYRGRSTGELFF. The DNA of the CDR3 is TGTGCCAGCAGCCAGTACCGGGGGAGGAGCACCGGGGAGCTGTTTTTT.

The sample holds one count of this clone. CDR3 sequence: CASSNRPTGSYNEQFF. Written as DNA, the CDR3 is TGTGCCAGCAGTAACCGACCGACAGGGTCCTACAATGAGCAGTTCTTC. The chain carries TRBV28 and TRBJ2-1, with TRBD1 matching 7 bases. CDR1 is MDHEN, CDR2 SYDVKM, per germline. The CDR3 runs 16 residues. V trimming: 5 bases; J trimming: 1 base; junction bases outside the gene matches: 8.

The rearrangement uses TRBV5-1 and TRBJ1-3, with D possibly matching TRBD1 (5 bases). Trimming pared 0 bases from V and 5 bases from J, leaving 15 bases between. The CDR3 has 16 amino acids. The V gene's germline CDR1 is SGHRS and CDR2 YFSETQ. Here the CDR3 DNA reads TGCGCCAGCAGCTTGGAGACGGGGGAGAGAAGAAACACCATATATTTT. This gives the protein CASSLETGERRNTIYF.

The V call is TRBV19, the J call TRBJ2-7, with 7 bases lining up with TRBD2. The CDR3 has 14 residues. CDR1 and CDR2 from the germline V gene are LNHDA and SQIVND (reference sequence). The J segment lost 1 base and the V segment lost 5 bases, leaving 5 bases of the junction unmatched. For the CDR3, the DNA is TGTGCCAGTAGTTGGGCTAGCGGTTCCTACGAGCAGTACTTC. Amino acids: CASSWASGSYEQYF.

The rearrangement links TRBV15 to TRBJ1-5, with D possibly matching TRBD1 (6 bases). CDR3 size: 16 residues. CDR1 and CDR2 from the germline V gene are LNHNV and YYDKDF (reference sequence). V was shortened by 1 base and J by 9 bases, with 19 bases between the two germline ends. This chain's CDR3 is CATSRAGAPGIAPQHF. The DNA for the CDR3 is TGTGCCACCAGCAGAGCAGGGGCCCCGGGTATAGCGCCCCAGCATTTT.